What follows is one TCR beta chain and its context. Its matching antigen is unknown. Repertoires were generated with immunoSEQ multiplex PCR, while TCRdb's copy carries only in-frame clones and drops some. The top ten clones hold approximately 3.5% of a sample with roughly 380,000 clones, about 85% of them seen once. The sample is drawn from a study of Ad26.COV2.S vaccination and SARS-CoV-2 variants. Study-wide context: The vaccine Ad26.COV2.S was put into the muscle once, or twice with 56 days between. Overall study findings and caveats: Breadth and depth estimates from TCRs may understate total T cell responses.

Sample treatment: some 20 received Ad26.COV2.S at low or high dose, single or two shots; 5 received placebo; per-sample allocation not given. At day 63 after the first vaccine or placebo injection, samples were drawn. An Ad26 vector was used to express Wuhan-strain SARS-CoV-2 spike as the vaccine. Germline assignment: CDR1 DFQATT and CDR2 SNEGSKA (reference sequence). The V gene lost 3 bases and the J gene lost 4 bases, with 14 bases spanning the gap. The CDR3 is made up of 14 amino acids. The gene calls are TRBV20-1 and TRBJ2-3; tentative D call: TRBD2 (6 bases). The TCR originated in a person aged 18-60 years who received the Ad26.COV2.S COVID-19 vaccine or a placebo. The source was peripheral blood, collected in a trial of Ad26.COV2.S vaccine versus placebo. The CDR3 DNA reads TGCAGTGCTAGTCGGCGGGATACCGCAGATACGCAGTATTTT. Protein: CSASRRDTADTQYF.